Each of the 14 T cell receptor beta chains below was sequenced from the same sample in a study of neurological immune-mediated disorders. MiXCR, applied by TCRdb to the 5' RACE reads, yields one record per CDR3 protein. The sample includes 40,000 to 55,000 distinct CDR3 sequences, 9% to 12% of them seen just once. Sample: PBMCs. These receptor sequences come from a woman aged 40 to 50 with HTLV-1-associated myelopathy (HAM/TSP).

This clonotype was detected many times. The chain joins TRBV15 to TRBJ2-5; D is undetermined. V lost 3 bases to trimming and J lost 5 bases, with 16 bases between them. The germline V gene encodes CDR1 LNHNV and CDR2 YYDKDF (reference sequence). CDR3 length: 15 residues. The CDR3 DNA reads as TGTGCCACCAGCAGTGACTTCCTCGTATTCGAGACCCAGTACTTC. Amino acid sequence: CATSSDFLVFETQYF. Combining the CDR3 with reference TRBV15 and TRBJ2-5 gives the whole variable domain DAMVIQNPRYQVTQFGKPVTLSCSQTLNHNVMYWYQQKSSQAPKLLFHYYDKDFNNEADTPDNFQSRRPNTSFCFLDIRSPGLGDTAMYLCATSSDFLVFETQYFGPGTRLLVL.

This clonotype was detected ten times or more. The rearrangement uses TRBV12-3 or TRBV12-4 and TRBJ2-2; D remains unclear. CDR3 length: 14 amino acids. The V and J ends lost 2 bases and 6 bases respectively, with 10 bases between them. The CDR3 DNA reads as TGTGCCAGCAGTTTATTAATAGTACCCGGGGAGCTGTTTTTT. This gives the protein CASSLLIVPGELFF.

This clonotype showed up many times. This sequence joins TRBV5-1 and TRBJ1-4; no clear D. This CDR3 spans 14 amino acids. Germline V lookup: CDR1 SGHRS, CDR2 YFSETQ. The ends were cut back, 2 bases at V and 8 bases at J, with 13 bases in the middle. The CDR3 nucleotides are TGCGCCAGCAGCTTTAACGAGGGTGGGGAAAAACTGTTTTTT. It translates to CASSFNEGGEKLFF.

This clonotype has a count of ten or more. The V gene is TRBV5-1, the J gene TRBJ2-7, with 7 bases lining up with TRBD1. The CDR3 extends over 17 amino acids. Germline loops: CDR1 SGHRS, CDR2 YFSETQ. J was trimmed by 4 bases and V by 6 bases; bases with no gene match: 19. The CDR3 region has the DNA TGCGCCAGCACCAATCTTTTTGAGGGGGCTCCCAGGTACGAGCAGTACTTC. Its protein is CASTNLFEGAPRYEQYF.

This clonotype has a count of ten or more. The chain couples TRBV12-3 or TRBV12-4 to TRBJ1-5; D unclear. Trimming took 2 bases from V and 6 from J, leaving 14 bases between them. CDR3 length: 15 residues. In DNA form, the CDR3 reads TGTGCCAGCAGTTTAACGGCCCCGGACGGTCAGCCCCAGCATTTT. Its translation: CASSLTAPDGQPQHF.

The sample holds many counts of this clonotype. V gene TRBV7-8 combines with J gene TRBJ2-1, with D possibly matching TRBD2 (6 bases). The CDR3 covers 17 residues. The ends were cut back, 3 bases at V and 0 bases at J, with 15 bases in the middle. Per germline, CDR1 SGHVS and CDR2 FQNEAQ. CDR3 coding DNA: TGTGCCAGCAGCTTGCGGGTTGTGGGGGGCTCCTACAATGAGCAGTTCTTC. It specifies CASSLRVVGGSYNEQFF.

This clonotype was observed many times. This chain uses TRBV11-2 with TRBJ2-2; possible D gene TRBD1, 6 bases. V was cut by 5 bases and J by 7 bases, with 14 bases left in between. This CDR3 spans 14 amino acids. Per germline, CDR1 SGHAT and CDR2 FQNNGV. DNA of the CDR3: TGTGCCAGCAGCCGAGGACAGATAGACGGGGAGCTGTTTTTT. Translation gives CASSRGQIDGELFF.

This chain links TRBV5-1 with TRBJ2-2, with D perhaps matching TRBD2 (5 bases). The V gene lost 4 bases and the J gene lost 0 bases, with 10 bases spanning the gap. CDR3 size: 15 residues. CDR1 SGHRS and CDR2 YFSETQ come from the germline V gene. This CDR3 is CASSPRRPNTGELFF. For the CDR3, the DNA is TGCGCCAGCAGCCCCCGGAGGCCGAACACCGGGGAGCTGTTTTTT.

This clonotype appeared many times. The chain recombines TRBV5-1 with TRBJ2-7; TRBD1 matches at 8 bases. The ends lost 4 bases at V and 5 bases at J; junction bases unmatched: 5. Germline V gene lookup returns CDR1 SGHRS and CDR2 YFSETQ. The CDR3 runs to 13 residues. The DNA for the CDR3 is TGCGCCAGCAGCGGAAGGACAGGGAACGAGCAGTACTTC. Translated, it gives CASSGRTGNEQYF. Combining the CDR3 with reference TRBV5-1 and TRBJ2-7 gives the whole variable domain KAGVTQTPRYLIKTRGQQVTLSCSPISGHRSVSWYQQTPGQGLQFLFEYFSETQRNKGNFPGRFSGRQFSNSRSEMNVSTLELGDSALYLCASSGRTGNEQYFGPGTRLTVT.

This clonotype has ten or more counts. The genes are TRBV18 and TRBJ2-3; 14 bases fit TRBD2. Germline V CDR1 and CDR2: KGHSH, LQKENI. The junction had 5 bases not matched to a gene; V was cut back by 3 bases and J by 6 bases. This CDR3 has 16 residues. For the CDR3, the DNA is TGTGCCAGCTCACCCGATGGACTAGCGGGGGGCGATACGCAGTATTTT. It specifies CASSPDGLAGGDTQYF.

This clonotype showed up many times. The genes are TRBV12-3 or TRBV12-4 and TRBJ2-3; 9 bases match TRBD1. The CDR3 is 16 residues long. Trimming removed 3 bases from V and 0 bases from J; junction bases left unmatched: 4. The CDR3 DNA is TGTGCCAGCAGTTTGGTCGGGACAGGGAGCACAGATACGCAGTATTTT. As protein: CASSLVGTGSTDTQYF.

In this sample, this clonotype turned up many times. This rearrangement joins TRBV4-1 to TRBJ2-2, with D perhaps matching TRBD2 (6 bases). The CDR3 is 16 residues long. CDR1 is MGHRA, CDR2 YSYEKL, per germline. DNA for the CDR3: TGCGCACCCAGGGAGGCGGAGGTTCTGGACACCGGGGAGCTGTTTTTT. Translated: CAPREAEVLDTGELFF.

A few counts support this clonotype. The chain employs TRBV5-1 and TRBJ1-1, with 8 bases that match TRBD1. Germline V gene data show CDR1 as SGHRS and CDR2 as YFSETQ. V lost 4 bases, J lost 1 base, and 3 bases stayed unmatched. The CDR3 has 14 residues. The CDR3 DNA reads TGCGCCAGCAGCCGACAGGGGACGAACACTGAAGCTTTCTTT. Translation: CASSRQGTNTEAFF.

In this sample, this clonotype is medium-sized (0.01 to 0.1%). This chain's CDR3 is CASSLQPRTEIFVPQHF. DNA of the CDR3: TGTGCCAGCAGCTTGCAACCCCGGACCGAGATTTTCGTGCCCCAGCATTTT. The chain employs TRBV7-2 and TRBJ1-5; D is ambiguous. Germline loops: CDR1 SGHTA, CDR2 FQGNSA. CDR3 length: 17 amino acids. The germline V and J ends were trimmed by 3 bases and 9 bases, with 24 bases remaining between them.